A selection of T cell receptor beta chains follows, all from one sample in a study of shared clonotypes between healthy human individuals. Produced via immunoSEQ multiplex PCR; TCRdb's table is partial and in-frame only. The table records 2.3 million or so clones, more than 80% of them present only once. Sequencing was performed on naive CD4+ T cells from PBMCs. All receptors come from a man aged 18 to 35 in good health. Some clones in this sample may be carry-over from other donors' samples. The CDR3 runs from the conserved cysteine through the conserved F or W. A D gene is named only where the DNA matches it firmly. Clone size appears in some rows only: once, few, many, or a class for an expanded clone.

d_gene	v_gene	j_gene	abundance	CDR3aa	CDR3nt
NA	TRBV29-1	TRBJ2-5	once	CSVGLRQGETQYF	TGCAGCGTTGGTCTCCGGCAGGGAGAGACCCAGTACTTC
TRBD2	TRBV6-1	TRBJ2-5	NA	CASSEVAAGAETQYF	TGTGCCAGCAGTGAAGTCGCTGCGGGAGCCGAGACCCAGTACTTC
NA	TRBV20-1	TRBJ2-7	NA	CSAADSHEQYF	TGCAGTGCCGCCGACAGCCACGAGCAGTACTTC
NA	TRBV7-9	TRBJ1-5	NA	CASSSANSNQPQHF	TGTGCCAGCAGCTCGGCTAATAGCAATCAGCCCCAGCATTTT
NA	TRBV28	TRBJ2-7	NA	CASSPRIGRYEQYF	TGTGCCAGCAGCCCTCGTATCGGAAGATACGAGCAGTACTTC
NA	TRBV19	TRBJ2-7	NA	CASSITGKNEQYF	TGTGCCAGTAGTATAACAGGGAAGAACGAGCAGTACTTC
NA	TRBV2	TRBJ1-1	NA	CASSEMGGNTEAFF	TGTGCCAGCAGTGAGATGGGTGGGAACACTGAAGCTTTCTTT
NA	TRBV27	TRBJ2-5	NA	CASSSRETQYF	TGTGCCAGCAGTTCCCGGGAGACCCAGTACTTC
NA	TRBV19	TRBJ2-2	once	CASKGTGTGAGELFF	TGTGCCAGTAAGGGTACGGGAACCGGCGCCGGGGAGCTGTTTTTT
TRBD1	TRBV5-4	TRBJ2-2	NA	CASTSGQINTGELFF	TGTGCCAGCACCTCGGGACAGATAAACACCGGGGAGCTGTTTTTT
NA	TRBV15	TRBJ2-7	NA	CATKGGVDEQYF	TGTGCCACCAAAGGAGGGGTAGACGAGCAGTACTTC
NA	TRBV4-2	TRBJ2-1	NA	CASSPTENEQFF	TGTGCCAGCAGCCCCACTGAGAATGAGCAGTTCTTC
NA	TRBV18	TRBJ2-7	NA	CASSPHRVNDEQYF	TGTGCCAGCTCACCTCACAGGGTAAATGACGAGCAGTACTTC
NA	TRBV6-1	TRBJ1-2	NA	CASSGKNYGYTF	TGTGCCAGCAGTGGAAAAAACTATGGCTACACCTTC
NA	TRBV7-6	TRBJ1-3	NA	CASSLQSISGNTIYF	TGTGCCAGCAGCCTACAGTCTATCTCTGGAAACACCATATATTTT
TRBD2	TRBV5-1	TRBJ2-7	NA	CASSLGQGGEQYF	TGCGCCAGCAGCTTGGGGCAGGGAGGGGAGCAGTACTTC
TRBD2	TRBV5-1	TRBJ2-1	NA	CASSSGLAGVYNEQFF	TGCGCCAGCAGCTCGGGGTTAGCGGGAGTCTACAATGAGCAGTTCTTC
NA	TRBV11-3	TRBJ2-7	NA	CASSQGRTGSYEQYF	TGTGCCAGCAGCCAGGGACGGACTGGATCCTACGAGCAGTACTTC
NA	TRBV7-9	TRBJ2-7	NA	CASSITSGGDEQYF	TGTGCCAGCAGCATTACCTCAGGGGGGGACGAGCAGTACTTC
NA	TRBV25-1	TRBJ2-2	NA	CASSEHNVNTGELFF	TGTGCCAGCAGTGAACACAACGTGAACACCGGGGAGCTGTTTTTT
TRBD2	TRBV11-2	TRBJ2-7	NA	CASSVRTSGSITHYEQYF	TGTGCCAGCAGCGTCCGGACTAGCGGGAGTATTACCCACTACGAGCAGTACTTC
NA	TRBV10-3	TRBJ1-2	NA	CAISESAGGGYTF	TGTGCCATCAGTGAGTCAGCGGGCGGTGGCTACACCTTC
TRBD2	TRBV5-1	TRBJ2-1	NA	CASSLDPVAGVQGEQFF	TGCGCCAGCAGCTTGGATCCGGTAGCGGGAGTACAAGGTGAGCAGTTCTTC
NA	TRBV14	TRBJ2-7	NA	CASSLHRAYEQYF	TGTGCCAGCAGCCTACACAGGGCCTACGAGCAGTACTTC
NA	TRBV4-1	TRBJ2-5	NA	CASSQVGSGQETQYF	TGCGCCAGCAGCCAAGTTGGGTCAGGCCAAGAGACCCAGTACTTC
NA	TRBV25-1	TRBJ1-4	few	CASSDPRGANEKLFF	TGTGCCAGCAGTGATCCCCGTGGGGCTAATGAAAAACTGTTTTTT
TRBD2	TRBV6-1	TRBJ2-3	NA	CASSESLAGPSTDTQYF	TGTGCCAGCAGTGAATCACTAGCGGGGCCAAGCACAGATACGCAGTATTTT
TRBD2	TRBV30	TRBJ2-7	once	CAWSSGRAEQYF	TGTGCCTGGAGTAGCGGGAGGGCCGAGCAGTACTTC
NA	TRBV30	TRBJ2-1	NA	CAWSAWREQFF	TGTGCCTGGAGTGCATGGCGGGAGCAGTTCTTC
TRBD2	TRBV9	TRBJ2-2	NA	CASSPRTSGSGGELFF	TGTGCCAGCAGCCCAAGGACTAGCGGGAGTGGAGGGGAGCTGTTTTTT
NA	TRBV18	TRBJ2-2	once	CASSPRRTNTGELFF	TGTGCCAGCTCACCACGGAGGACTAACACCGGGGAGCTGTTTTTT
NA	TRBV18	TRBJ1-3	NA	CASSPSAGPGNTIYF	TGTGCCAGCTCACCCTCGGCAGGGCCCGGAAACACCATATATTTT
TRBD1	TRBV25-1	TRBJ1-5	NA	CASSGRQGAGEQPQHF	TGTGCCAGCAGTGGCCGACAGGGGGCTGGGGAACAGCCCCAGCATTTT
NA	TRBV5-8	TRBJ2-7	NA	CASSTLGPRSSYEQYF	TGTGCCAGCAGCACCCTAGGGCCGAGGAGCTCCTACGAGCAGTACTTC
NA	TRBV28	TRBJ2-5	NA	CASSFGLAPKETQYF	TGTGCCAGCAGTTTTGGGCTAGCGCCGAAAGAGACCCAGTACTTC
TRBD2	TRBV7-9	TRBJ2-7	NA	CASSLEGGARSYEQYF	TGTGCCAGCAGCTTAGAGGGAGGGGCCAGAAGCTACGAGCAGTACTTC
NA	TRBV19	TRBJ1-3	NA	CASREWNSGNTIYF	TGTGCCAGTCGAGAATGGAACTCTGGAAACACCATATATTTT